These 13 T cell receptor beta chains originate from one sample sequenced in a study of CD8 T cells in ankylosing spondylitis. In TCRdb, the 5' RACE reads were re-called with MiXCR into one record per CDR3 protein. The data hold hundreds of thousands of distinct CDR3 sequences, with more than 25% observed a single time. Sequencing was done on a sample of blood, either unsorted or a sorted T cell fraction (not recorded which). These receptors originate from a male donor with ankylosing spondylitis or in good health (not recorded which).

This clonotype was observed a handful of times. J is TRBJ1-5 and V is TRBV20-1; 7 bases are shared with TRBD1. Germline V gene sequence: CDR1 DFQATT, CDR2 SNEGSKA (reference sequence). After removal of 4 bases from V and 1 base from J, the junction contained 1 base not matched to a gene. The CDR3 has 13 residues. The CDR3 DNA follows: TGCAGTGCTAAACAGGGGAGCAATCAGCCCCAGCATTTT. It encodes CSAKQGSNQPQHF.

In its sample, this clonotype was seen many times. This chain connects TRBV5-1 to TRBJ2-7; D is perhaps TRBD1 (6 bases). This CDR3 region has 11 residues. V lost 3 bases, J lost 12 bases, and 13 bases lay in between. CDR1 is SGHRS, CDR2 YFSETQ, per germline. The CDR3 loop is CASSSDSSPYF. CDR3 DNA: TGCGCCAGCAGCTCGGACAGCTCCCCGTACTTC. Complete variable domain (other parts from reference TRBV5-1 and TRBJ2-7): KAGVTQTPRYLIKTRGQQVTLSCSPISGHRSVSWYQQTPGQGLQFLFEYFSETQRNKGNFPGRFSGRQFSNSRSEMNVSTLELGDSALYLCASSSDSSPYFGPGTRLTVT.

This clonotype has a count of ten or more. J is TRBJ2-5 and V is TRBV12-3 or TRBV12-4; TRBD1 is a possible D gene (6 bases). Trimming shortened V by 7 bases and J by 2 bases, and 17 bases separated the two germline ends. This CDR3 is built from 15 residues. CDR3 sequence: CASNTGKARQETQYF. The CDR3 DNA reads TGTGCCAGCAATACAGGGAAGGCCCGACAAGAGACCCAGTACTTC.

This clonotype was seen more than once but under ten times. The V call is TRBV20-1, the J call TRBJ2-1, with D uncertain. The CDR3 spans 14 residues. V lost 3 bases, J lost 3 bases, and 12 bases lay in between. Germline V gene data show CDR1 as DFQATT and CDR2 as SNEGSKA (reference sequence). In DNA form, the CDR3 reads TGCAGTGCTAGTGCCAGAACGATCTACAATGAGCAGTTCTTC. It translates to CSASARTIYNEQFF.

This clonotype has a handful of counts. The DNA of the CDR3 is TGCAGTGCTAGACTTGATAGGAGGGAACCACGGCACGAGCAGTACTTC. The encoded protein is CSARLDRREPRHEQYF. The J gene is TRBJ2-7, the V gene TRBV20-1; perhaps TRBD2 as D (6 bases). CDR3 length: 16 amino acids. Trimming pared 2 bases from V and 5 bases from J, leaving 22 bases between. From germline, CDR1 is DFQATT and CDR2 SNEGSKA (reference sequence).

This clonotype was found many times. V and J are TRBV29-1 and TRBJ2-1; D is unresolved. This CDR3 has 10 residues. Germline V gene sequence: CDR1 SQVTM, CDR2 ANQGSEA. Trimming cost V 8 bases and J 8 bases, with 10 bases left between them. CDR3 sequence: CSTRNDEQFF. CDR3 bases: TGCAGCACCCGAAATGATGAGCAGTTCTTC.

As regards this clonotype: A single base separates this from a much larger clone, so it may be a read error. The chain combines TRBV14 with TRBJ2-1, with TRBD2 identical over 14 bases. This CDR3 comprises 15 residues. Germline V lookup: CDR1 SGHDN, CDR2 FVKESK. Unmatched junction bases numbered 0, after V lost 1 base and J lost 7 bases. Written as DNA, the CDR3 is TGTGCCAGCAGCCAAGGGACTAGCGGGAGGAATGAGCAGTTCTTC. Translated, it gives CASSQGTSGRNEQFF.

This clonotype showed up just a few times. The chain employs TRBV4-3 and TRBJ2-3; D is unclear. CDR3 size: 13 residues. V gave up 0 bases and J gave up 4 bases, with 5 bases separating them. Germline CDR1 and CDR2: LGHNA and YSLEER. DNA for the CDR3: TGCGCCAGCAGCCAAGAGCTCGCAGATACGCAGTATTTT. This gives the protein CASSQELADTQYF.

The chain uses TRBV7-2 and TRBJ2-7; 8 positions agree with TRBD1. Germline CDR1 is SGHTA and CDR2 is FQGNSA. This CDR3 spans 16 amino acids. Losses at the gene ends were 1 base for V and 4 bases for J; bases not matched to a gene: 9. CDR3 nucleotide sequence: TGTGCCAGCAGCTTAGGGTGGGGGACAGGTCCGTACGAGCAGTACTTC. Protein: CASSLGWGTGPYEQYF.

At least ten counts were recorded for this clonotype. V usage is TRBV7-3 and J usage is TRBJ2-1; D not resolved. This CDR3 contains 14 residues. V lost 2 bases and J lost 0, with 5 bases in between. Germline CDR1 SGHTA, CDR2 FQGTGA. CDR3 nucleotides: TGTGCCAGCAGCTTAGTGGCCTCCTACAATGAGCAGTTCTTC. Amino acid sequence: CASSLVASYNEQFF.

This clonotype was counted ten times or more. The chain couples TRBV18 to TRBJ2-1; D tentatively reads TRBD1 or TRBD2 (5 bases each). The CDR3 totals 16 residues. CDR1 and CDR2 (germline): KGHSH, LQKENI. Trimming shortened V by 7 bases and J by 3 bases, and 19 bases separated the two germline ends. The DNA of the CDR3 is TGTGCCAGCTTTCAACTGTCTGGGACGGGCTACAATGAGCAGTTCTTC. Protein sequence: CASFQLSGTGYNEQFF.

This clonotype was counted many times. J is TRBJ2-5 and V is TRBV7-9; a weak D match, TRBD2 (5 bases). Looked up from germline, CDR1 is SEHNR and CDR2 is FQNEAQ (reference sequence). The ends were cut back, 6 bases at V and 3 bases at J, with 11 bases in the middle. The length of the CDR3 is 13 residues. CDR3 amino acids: CASRGPGEETQYF. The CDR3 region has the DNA TGTGCCAGCAGAGGCCCCGGGGAAGAGACCCAGTACTTC.

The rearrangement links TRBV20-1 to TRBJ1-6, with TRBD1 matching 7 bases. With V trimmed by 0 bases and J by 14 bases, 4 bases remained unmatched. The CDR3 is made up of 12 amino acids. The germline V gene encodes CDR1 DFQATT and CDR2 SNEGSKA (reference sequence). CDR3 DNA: TGCAGTGCTAGAGAGGGGGACAGTTCCCTCCACTTT. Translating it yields CSAREGDSSLHF.